These 10 T cell receptor beta chains originate from one sample sequenced in a study of cytomegalovirus exposure and HLA in healthy donors. Sequencing used immunoSEQ multiplex PCR; TCRdb keeps in-frame clones, though not all of them. The sample consists of 150,000 to 200,000 clones, about 80% of them appearing once. The sample was PBMCs. These receptors originate from a man between 18 and 35 years old in good health and CMV-seropositive.

The chain has TRBV28 and TRBJ2-5; perhaps TRBD1 as D (7 bases). Trimming removed 1 base at V and 4 bases at J, with 16 bases between. The CDR3 covers 16 residues. CDR1 and CDR2 (germline): MDHEN, SYDVKM. The CDR3: CASSLSPGGLGETQYF. The CDR3 nucleotides read TGTGCCAGCAGTTTATCGCCAGGGGGGTTGGGAGAGACCCAGTACTTC.

The V gene is TRBV19, the J gene TRBJ1-4; 8 positions agree with TRBD1. Germline values: CDR1 LNHDA, CDR2 SQIVND (reference sequence). This CDR3 has 14 amino acids. V shed 5 bases, J shed 7 bases, and the junction held 6 bases outside the gene matches. The CDR3 region has the DNA TGTGCCAGTAGTCGGACAGGGTTGACTGAAAAACTGTTTTTT. Amino acids: CASSRTGLTEKLFF.

This chain uses TRBV29-1 with TRBJ2-1, with D possibly matching TRBD2 (7 bases). Trimming left V 2 bases short and J 7 bases short, with 12 bases between. The CDR3 is 13 residues long. The germline CDR1 and CDR2 sequences are SQVTM and ANQGSEA. This CDR3 is CSVESAGANEQFF. The CDR3 DNA is TGCAGCGTTGAAAGCGCGGGGGCTAATGAGCAGTTCTTC.

This clone has only a few counts. The chain has TRBV28 and TRBJ2-7, with a weak D call TRBD1 (6 bases). The V gene lost 5 bases and the J gene lost 6 bases, with 23 bases spanning the gap. The CDR3 spans 16 residues. Germline V gene sequence: CDR1 MDHEN, CDR2 SYDVKM. The CDR3 sequence is CASSLHRDWGPPEQYF. The CDR3 DNA is TGTGCCAGCAGTCTACACAGGGATTGGGGCCCGCCCGAGCAGTACTTC.

The chain recombines TRBV18 with TRBJ2-2; D might be TRBD2 (5 bases). Looked up from germline, CDR1 is KGHSH and CDR2 is LQKENI. V shed 2 bases and J shed 6 bases, with 13 bases lying between them. This CDR3 is built from 15 residues. CDR3 nucleotides: TGTGCCAGCTCACCAACGGGATCCGGGGCCGGGGAGCTGTTTTTT. Protein: CASSPTGSGAGELFF.

In this sample, this clone turned up a few times. The V call is TRBV6-5, the J call TRBJ1-2, with D unresolved. The CDR3 spans 13 residues. V was shortened by 2 bases and J by 5 bases, with 9 bases between the two germline ends. Germline V gives CDR1 MNHEY, CDR2 SVGAGI. The CDR3: CASSYGQRYGYTF. The CDR3 nucleotides read TGTGCCAGCAGTTACGGGCAGAGATATGGCTACACCTTC.

The CDR3 DNA is TGTGCCTGGAGTGTACCCGCGGGAGAGGTAGAGACCCAGTACTTC. This sequence encodes CAWSVPAGEVETQYF. The chain couples TRBV30 to TRBJ2-5; 7 bases map to TRBD2. Trimming removed 0 bases from V and 4 bases from J; junction bases left unmatched: 8. Germline assignment: CDR1 GTSNPN and CDR2 SVGIG (reference sequence). This CDR3 contains 15 residues.

The chain joins TRBV6-5 to TRBJ1-2; D is ambiguous. The CDR3 totals 14 residues. Per germline, CDR1 MNHEY and CDR2 SVGAGI. V was cut by 5 bases and J by 4 bases, with 14 bases left in between. The CDR3 DNA sequence: TGTGCCAGCAGTGGTTCGGGTGCCCCCTATGGCTACACCTTC. Residues: CASSGSGAPYGYTF.

The genes are TRBV29-1 and TRBJ2-3; the D gene is possibly TRBD1 (6 bases). Trimming removed 7 bases from V and 2 bases from J, with 10 bases in between. The germline V gene encodes CDR1 SQVTM and CDR2 ANQGSEA. The CDR3 consists of 12 residues. CDR3 bases: TGCAGCGCGGGACATATCACAGATACGCAGTATTTT. It is translated as CSAGHITDTQYF.

The chain is built from TRBV6-1 and TRBJ2-3, with 15 positions matching TRBD2. CDR3 length: 17 amino acids. CDR1 is MNHNS and CDR2 is SASEGT in the germline V gene. With V trimmed by 2 bases and J by 7 bases, 7 bases remained unmatched. CDR3 bases: TGTGCCAGCAGTGAAAGGCGGACTAGCGGGAGGGCGAATACGCAGTATTTT. Translation: CASSERRTSGRANTQYF.